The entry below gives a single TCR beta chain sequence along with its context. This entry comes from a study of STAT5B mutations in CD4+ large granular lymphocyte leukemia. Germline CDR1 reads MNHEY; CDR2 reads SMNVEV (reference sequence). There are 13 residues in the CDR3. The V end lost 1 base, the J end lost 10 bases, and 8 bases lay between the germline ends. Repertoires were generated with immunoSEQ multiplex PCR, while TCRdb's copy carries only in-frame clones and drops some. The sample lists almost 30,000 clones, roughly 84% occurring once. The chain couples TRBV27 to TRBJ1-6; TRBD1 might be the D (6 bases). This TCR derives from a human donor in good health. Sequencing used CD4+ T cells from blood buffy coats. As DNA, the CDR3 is TGTGCCAGCAGTTTATACAGGGACTCACCCCTCCACTTT. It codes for CASSLYRDSPLHF.